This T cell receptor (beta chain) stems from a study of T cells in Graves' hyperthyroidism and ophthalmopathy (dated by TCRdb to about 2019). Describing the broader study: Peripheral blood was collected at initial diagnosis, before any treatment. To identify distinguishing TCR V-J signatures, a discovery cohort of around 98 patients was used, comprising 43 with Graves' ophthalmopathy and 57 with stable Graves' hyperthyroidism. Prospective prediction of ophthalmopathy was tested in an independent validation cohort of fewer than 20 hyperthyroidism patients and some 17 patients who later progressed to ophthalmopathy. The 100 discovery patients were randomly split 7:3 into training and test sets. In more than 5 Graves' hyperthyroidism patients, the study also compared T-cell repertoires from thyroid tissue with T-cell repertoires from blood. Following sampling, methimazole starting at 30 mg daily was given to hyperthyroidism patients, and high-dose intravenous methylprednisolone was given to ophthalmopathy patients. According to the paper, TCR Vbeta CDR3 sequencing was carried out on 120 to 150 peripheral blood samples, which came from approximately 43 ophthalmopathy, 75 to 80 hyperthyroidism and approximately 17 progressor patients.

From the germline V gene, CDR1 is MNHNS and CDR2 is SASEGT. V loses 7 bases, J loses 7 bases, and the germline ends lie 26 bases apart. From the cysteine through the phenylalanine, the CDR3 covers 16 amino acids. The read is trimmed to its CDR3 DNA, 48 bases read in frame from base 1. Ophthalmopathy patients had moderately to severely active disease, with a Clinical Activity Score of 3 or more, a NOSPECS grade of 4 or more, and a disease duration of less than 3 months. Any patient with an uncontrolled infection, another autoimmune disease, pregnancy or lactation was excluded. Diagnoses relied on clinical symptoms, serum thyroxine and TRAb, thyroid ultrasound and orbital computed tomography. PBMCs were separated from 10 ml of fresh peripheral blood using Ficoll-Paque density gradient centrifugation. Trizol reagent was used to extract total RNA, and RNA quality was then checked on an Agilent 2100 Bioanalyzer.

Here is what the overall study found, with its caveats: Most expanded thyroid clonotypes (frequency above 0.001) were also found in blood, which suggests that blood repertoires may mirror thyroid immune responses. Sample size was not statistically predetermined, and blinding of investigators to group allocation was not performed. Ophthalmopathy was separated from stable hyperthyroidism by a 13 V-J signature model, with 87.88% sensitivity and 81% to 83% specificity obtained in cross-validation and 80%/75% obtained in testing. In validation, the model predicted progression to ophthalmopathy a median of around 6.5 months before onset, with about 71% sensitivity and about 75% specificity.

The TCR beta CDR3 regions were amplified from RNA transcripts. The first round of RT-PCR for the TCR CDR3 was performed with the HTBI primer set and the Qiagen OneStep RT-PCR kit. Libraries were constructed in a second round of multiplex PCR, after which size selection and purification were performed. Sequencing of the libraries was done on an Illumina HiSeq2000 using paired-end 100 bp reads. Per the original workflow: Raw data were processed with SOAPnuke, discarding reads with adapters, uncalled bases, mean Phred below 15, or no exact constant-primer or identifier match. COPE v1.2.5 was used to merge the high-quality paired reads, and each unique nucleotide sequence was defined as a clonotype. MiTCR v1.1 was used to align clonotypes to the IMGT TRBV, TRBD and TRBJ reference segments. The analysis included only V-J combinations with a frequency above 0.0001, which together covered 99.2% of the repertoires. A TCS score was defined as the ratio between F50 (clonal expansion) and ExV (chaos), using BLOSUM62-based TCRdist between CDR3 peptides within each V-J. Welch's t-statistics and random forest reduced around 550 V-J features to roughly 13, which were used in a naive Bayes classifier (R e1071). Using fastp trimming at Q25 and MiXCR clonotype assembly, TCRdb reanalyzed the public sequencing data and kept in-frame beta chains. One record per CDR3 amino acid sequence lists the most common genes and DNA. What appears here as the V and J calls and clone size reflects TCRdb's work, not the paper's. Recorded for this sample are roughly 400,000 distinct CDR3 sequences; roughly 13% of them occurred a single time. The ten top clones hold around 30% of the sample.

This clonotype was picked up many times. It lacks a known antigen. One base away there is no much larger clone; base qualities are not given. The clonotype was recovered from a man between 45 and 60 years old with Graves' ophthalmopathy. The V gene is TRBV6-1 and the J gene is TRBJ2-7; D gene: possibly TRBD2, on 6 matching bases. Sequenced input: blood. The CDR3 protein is CASTLGGDPLYGEQYF. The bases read TGTGCCAGCACCCTAGGCGGGGACCCCTTATACGGGGAGCAGTACTTC.